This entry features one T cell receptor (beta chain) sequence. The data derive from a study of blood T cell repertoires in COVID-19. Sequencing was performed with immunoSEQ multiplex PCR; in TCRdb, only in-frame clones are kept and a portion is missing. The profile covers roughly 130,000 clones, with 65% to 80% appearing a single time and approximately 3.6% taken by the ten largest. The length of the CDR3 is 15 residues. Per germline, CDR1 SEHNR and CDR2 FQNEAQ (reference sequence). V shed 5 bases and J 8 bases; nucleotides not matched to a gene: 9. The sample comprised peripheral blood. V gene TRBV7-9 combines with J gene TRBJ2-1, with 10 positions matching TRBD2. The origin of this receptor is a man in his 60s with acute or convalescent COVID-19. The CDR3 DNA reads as TGTGCCAGCAGCCCTAGCGGGAGCTCGGGCCATGAGCAGTTCTTC. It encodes CASSPSGSSGHEQFF.